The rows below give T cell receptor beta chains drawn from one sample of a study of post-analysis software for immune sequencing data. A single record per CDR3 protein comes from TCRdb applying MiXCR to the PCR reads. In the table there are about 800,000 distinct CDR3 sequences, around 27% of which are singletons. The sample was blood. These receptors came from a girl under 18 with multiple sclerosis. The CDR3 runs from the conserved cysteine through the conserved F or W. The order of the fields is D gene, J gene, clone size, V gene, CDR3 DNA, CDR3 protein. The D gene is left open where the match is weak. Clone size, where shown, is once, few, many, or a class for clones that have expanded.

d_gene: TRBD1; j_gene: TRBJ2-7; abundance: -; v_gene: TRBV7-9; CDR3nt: TGTGCCAGCAGCTTGTTAGTCTCGACAGGGGAAGTTGGGGAGCAGTACTTC; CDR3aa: CASSLLVSTGEVGEQYF
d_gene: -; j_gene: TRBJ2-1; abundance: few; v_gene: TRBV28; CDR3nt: TGTGCCAGCAAAGGGGGGGGAATTTACAATGAGCAGTTCTTC; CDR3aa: CASKGGGIYNEQFF
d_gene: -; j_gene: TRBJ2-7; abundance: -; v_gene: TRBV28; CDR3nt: TGTGCCAGCAGTAGGGGATCTGGCGGGTGGCACGAGCAGTACTTC; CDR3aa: CASSRGSGGWHEQYF
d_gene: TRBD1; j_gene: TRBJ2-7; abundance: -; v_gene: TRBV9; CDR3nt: TGTGCCAGCAGCGTCCGGGACAGCACCTACGAGCAGTACTTC; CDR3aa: CASSVRDSTYEQYF
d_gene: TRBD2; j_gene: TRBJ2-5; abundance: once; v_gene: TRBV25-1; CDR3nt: TGTGCCAGCAGTGAATTTGTGGGGACTAGCGGGGGCAGTGAGACCCAGTACTTC; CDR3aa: CASSEFVGTSGGSETQYF
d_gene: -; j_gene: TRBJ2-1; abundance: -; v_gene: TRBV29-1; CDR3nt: TGCAGCGCCGTTCCCTGGGGGAACAATGAGCAGTTCTTC; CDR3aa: CSAVPWGNNEQFF
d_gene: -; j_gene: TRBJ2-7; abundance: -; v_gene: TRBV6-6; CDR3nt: TGTGCCAGCGGACAATACGAGCAGTACTTC; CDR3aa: CASGQYEQYF
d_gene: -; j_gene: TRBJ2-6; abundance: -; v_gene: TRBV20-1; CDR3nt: TGCAGTGCCAGGAAACAGGGAGCTGGGGCCAACGTCCTGACTTTC; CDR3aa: CSARKQGAGANVLTF
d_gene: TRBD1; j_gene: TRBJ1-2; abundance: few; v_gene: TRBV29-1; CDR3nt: TGCAGCGCTGGGACAGGTCTCGCAAACTATGGCTACACCTTC; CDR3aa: CSAGTGLANYGYTF
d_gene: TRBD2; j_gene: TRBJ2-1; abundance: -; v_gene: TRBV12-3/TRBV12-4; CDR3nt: TGTGCCAGTGGGGCGGGAGTAACAAATGAGCAGTTCTTC; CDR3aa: CASGAGVTNEQFF
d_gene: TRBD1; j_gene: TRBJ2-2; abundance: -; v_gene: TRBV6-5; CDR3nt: TGTGCCAGCAGGAAACCGGGACAGGACACCGGGGAGCTGTTTTTT; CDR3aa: CASRKPGQDTGELFF
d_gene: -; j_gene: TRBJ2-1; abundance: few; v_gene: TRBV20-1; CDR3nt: TGCAGTGCTAGCACCCCGCCCCGCTCCTACAATGAGCAGTTCTTC; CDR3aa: CSASTPPRSYNEQFF
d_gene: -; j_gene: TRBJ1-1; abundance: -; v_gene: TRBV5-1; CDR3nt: TGCGCCAGCAGCTTGAATGGAGGCATGAACACTGAAGCTTTCTTT; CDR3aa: CASSLNGGMNTEAFF